This TCR beta chain came from a study of graft-versus-host responses after intestinal transplantation. The overall study: Each of the recipients got a multivisceral, liver-intestinal, or isolated intestinal transplant.

Method: immunoSEQ multiplex PCR; TCRdb's copy keeps in-frame clones and lacks some. The repertoire holds over 65,000 clones, with 91% as singletons. In the case of this clone: Antigen specificity is unknown.

Overall study results and limits: Graft-versus-host to host-versus-graft clonal ratios in allografts were high in patients with graft-donor T cell macrochimerism.

This material consisted of unstimulated CD4+ T cells sorted from spleen or lymph node cells, taken before intestinal transplant. The origin of this receptor is a human donor who received an intestinal transplant.

The CDR3 DNA sequence: TGTGCCAGCGGAAGATCCGGGACAGTCTCCTACGAGCAGTACTTC. Translating gives CASGRSGTVSYEQYF. V usage is TRBV6-5 and J usage is TRBJ2-7; 7 positions match TRBD1. The CDR3 extends over 15 amino acids. With 8 bases clipped from V and 0 bases from J, the junction kept 10 bases outside the gene matches. Germline CDR1 and CDR2: MNHEY and SVGAGI.